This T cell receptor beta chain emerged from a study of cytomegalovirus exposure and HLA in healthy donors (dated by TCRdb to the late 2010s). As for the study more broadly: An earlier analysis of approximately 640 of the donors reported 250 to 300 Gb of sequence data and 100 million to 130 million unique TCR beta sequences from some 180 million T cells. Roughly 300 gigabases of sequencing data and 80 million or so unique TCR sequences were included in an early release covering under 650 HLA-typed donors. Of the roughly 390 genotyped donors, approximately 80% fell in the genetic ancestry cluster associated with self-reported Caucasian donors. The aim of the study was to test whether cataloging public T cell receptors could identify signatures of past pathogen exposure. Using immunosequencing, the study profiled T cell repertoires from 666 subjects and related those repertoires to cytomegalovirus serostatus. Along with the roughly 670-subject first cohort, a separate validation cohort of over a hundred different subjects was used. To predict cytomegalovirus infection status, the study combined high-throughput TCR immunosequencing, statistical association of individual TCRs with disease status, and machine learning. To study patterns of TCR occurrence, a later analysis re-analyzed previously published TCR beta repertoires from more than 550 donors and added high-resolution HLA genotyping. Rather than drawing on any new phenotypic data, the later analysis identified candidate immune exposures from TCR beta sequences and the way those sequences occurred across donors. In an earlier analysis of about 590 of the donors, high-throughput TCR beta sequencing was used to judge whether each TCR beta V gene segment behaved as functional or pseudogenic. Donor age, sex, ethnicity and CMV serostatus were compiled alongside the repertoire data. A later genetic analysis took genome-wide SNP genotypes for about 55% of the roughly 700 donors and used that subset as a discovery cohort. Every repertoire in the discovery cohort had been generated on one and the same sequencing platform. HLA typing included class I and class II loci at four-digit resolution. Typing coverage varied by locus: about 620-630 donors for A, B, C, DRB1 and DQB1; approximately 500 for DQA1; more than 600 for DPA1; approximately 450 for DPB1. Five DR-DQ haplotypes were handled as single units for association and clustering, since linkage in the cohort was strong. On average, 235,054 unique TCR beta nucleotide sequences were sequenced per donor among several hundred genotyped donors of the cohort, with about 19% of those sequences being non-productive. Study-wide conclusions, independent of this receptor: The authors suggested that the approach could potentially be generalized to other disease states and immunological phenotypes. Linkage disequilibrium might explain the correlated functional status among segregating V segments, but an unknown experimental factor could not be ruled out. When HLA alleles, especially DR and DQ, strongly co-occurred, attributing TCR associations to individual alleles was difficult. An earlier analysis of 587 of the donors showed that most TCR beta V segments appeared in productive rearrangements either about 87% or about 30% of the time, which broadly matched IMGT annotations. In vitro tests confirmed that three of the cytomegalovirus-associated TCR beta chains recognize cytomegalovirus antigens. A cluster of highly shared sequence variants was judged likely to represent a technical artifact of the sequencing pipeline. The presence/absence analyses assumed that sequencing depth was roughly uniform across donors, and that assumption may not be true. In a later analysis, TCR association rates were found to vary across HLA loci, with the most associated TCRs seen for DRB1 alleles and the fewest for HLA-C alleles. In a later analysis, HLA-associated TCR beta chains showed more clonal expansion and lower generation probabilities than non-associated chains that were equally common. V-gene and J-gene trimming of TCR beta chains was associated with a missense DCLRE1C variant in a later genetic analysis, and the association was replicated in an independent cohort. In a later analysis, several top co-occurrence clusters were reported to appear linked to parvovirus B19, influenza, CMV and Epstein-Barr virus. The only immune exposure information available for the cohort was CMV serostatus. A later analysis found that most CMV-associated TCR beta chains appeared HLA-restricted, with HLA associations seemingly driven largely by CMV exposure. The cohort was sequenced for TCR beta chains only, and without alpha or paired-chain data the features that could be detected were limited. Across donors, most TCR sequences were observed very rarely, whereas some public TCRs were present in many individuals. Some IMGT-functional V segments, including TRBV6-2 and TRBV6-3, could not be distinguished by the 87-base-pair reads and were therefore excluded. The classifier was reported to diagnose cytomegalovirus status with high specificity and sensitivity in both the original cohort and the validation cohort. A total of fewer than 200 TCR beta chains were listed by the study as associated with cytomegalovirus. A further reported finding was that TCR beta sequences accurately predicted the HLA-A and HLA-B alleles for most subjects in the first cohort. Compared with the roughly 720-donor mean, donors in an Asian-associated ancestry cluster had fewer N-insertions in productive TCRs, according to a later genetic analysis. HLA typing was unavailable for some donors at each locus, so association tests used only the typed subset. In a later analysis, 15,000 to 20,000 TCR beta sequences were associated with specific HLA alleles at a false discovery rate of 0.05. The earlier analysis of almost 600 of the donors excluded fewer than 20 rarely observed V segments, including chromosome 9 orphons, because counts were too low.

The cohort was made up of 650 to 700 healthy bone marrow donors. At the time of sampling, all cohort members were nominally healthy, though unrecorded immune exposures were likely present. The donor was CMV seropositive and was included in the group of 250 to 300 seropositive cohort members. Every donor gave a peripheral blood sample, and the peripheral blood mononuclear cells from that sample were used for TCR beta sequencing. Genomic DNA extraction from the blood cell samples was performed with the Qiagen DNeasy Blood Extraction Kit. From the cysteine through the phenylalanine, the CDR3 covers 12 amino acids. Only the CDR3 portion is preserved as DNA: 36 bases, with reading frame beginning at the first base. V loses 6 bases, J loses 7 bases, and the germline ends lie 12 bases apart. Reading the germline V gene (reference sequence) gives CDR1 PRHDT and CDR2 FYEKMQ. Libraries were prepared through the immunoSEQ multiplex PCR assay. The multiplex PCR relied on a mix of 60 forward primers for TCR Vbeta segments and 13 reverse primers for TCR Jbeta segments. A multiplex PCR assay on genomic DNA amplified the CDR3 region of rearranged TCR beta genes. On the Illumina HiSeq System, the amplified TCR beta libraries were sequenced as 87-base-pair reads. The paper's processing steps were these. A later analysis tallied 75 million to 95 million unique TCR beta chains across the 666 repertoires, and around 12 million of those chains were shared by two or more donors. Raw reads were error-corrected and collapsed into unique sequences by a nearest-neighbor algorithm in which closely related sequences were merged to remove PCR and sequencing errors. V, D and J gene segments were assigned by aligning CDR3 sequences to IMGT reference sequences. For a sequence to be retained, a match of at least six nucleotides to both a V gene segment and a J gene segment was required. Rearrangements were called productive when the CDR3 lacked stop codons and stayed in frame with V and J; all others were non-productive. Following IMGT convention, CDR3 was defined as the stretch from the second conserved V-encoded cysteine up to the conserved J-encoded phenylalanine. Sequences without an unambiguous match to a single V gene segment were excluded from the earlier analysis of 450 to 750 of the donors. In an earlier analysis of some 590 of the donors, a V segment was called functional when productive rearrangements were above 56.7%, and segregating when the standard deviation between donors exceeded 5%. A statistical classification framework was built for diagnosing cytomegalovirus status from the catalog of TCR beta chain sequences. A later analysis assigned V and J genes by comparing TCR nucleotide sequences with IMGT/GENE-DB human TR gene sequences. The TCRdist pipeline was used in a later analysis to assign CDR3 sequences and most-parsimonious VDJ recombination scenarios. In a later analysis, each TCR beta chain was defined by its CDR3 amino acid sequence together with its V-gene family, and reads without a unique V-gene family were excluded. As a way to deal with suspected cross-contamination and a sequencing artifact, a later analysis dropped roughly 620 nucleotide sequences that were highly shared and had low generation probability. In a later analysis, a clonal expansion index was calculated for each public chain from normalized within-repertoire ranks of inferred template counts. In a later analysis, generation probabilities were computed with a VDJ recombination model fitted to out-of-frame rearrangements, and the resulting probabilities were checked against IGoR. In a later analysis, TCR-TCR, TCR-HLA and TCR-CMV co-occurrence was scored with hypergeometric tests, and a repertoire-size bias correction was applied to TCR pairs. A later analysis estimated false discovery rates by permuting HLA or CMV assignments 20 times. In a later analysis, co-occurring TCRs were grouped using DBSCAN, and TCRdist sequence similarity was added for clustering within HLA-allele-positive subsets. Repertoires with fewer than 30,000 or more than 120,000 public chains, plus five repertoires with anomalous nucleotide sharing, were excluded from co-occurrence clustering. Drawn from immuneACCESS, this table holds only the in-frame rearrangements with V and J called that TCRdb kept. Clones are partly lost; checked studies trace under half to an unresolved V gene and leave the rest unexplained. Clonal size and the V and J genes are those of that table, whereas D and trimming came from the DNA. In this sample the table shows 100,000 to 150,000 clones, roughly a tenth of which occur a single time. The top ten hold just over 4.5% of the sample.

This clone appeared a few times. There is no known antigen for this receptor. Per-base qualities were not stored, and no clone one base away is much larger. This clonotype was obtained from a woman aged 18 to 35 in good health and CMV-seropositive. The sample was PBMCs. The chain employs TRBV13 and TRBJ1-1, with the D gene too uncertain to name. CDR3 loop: CASSEGRDEAFF. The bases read TGTGCCAGCAGTGAAGGGCGGGATGAAGCTTTCTTT.